The clone carrying this T cell receptor beta chain has at least ten counts. The antigen is unknown. These data are taken from a study of T cells in Graves' hyperthyroidism and ophthalmopathy. Findings of the study overall: Blood also held most thyroid clonotypes expanded beyond 0.001. The model anticipated ophthalmopathy a median around six months pre-onset. Ophthalmopathy could be told apart from stable hyperthyroidism with a 13 V-J model.

The CDR3 extends over 14 amino acids. After removal of 3 bases from V and 7 bases from J, the junction contained 4 bases not matched to a gene. Each diagnosis was grounded in clinical symptoms, serum thyroxine and TRAb, thyroid ultrasound, and orbital computed tomography. RNA transcripts served as the template for amplifying TCR beta CDR3 regions. HTBI primers were used for first-round RT-PCR of the TCR CDR3. Using its own MiXCR run on the multiplex PCR reads, TCRdb lists one record per CDR3 protein. Here the sample spans a few hundred thousand distinct CDR3 sequences, about 16% being singletons. The sequence came from a woman aged 60-70 years with Graves' ophthalmopathy. The chain has TRBV12-3 or TRBV12-4 and TRBJ2-1, with 9 bases aligning to TRBD2. The specimen sequenced was blood. The CDR3 DNA reads as TGTGCCAGCAGTTTTAGCGGGAGTGGGAATGAGCAGTTCTTC. This gives the protein CASSFSGSGNEQFF.